The 28 T cell receptor beta chains presented below share a single source sample, sequenced in a study of cytomegalovirus exposure and HLA in healthy donors. PCR involved 60 Vbeta and 13 Jbeta primers. Assay used: immunoSEQ multiplex PCR; TCRdb lists only in-frame clones, some missing. Of 130,000 or so clones detected, approximately 70% appear once; the ten largest clones hold over 1.5%. The specimen was PBMCs. Every receptor here comes from a man aged 18 to 30 in good health and CMV-seronegative.

The chain couples TRBV9 to TRBJ1-4, with 7 bases identical to TRBD1. After removal of 3 bases from V and 2 bases from J, the junction contained 4 bases not matched to a gene. This CDR3 comprises 15 residues. Looked up from germline, CDR1 is SGDLS and CDR2 is YYNGEE. CDR3 coding DNA: TGTGCCAGCAGCGAACAGGGGAGGACTAATGAAAAACTGTTTTTT. As protein: CASSEQGRTNEKLFF.

This chain connects TRBV19 to TRBJ1-5; D is perhaps TRBD1 (6 bases). CDR1 and CDR2 (germline): LNHDA, SQIVND (reference sequence). Deletions cut 5 bases from V and 9 bases from J, with 14 bases between. CDR3 length equals 13 residues. CDR3 coding DNA: TGTGCCAGTAGTCCCCGGACGACAGGGCCCCAGCATTTT. This translates into CASSPRTTGPQHF.

The chain carries TRBV2 and TRBJ2-1; 9 bases map to TRBD1. This CDR3 region has 15 residues. The V segment lost 2 bases and the J segment 6 bases; nucleotides outside the gene matches: 5. The germline V gene has CDR1 SNHLY and CDR2 FYNNEI. The chain's CDR3 is CASSENRGLFNEQFF. In DNA form, the CDR3 reads TGTGCCAGCAGTGAAAACAGGGGGCTATTCAATGAGCAGTTCTTC.

The sample holds a few counts of this clone. V and J are TRBV30 and TRBJ2-5, with 9 bases fitting TRBD2. This CDR3 has 15 residues. V shed 0 bases and J 11 bases; nucleotides not matched to a gene: 13. The germline V gene has CDR1 GTSNPN and CDR2 SVGIG (reference sequence). The DNA for the CDR3 is TGTGCCTGGAGTGTATGGGGCGGGAGGGTCCGTCATCAGTACTTC. Its protein is CAWSVWGGRVRHQYF.

The chain joins TRBV28 to TRBJ1-2; D is unclear. CDR3 length equals 13 residues. Germline CDR1 reads MDHEN; CDR2 reads SYDVKM. V was pared by 7 bases and J by 2 bases, with 11 bases between. The CDR3 region is CASTVGDNYGYTF. CDR3 DNA sequence: TGTGCCAGCACTGTAGGAGACAACTATGGCTACACCTTC.

This clone was seen only once. The genes are TRBV28 and TRBJ2-1; 7 bases align to TRBD1. The CDR3 is 16 residues long. Germline V gives CDR1 MDHEN, CDR2 SYDVKM. The V segment lost 4 bases and the J segment 3 bases; nucleotides outside the gene matches: 9. The DNA for the CDR3 is TGTGCCAGCAGTTCCCCCGGGACAGCCTACTACAATGAGCAGTTCTTC. This encodes CASSSPGTAYYNEQFF.

This clone was found a few times. The J gene is TRBJ2-3, the V gene TRBV7-9; TRBD2 is a possible D gene (5 bases). This CDR3 comprises 13 residues. Trimming took 5 bases from V and 7 from J, leaving 13 bases between them. Germline CDR1 and CDR2: SEHNR and FQNEAQ (reference sequence). CDR3 region: CASSARTGYTQYF. CDR3 bases: TGTGCCAGCAGCGCCAGGACTGGTTATACGCAGTATTTT.

This chain uses TRBV6-4 with TRBJ1-3, with D tentatively TRBD1 (6 bases). CDR3 length equals 18 residues. CDR1 and CDR2 (germline): MRHNA, SNTAGT. The V gene lost 0 bases and the J gene lost 0 bases, with 15 bases spanning the gap. The CDR3 sequence: CASSDSDRTTLSGNTIYF. In DNA form, the CDR3 reads TGTGCCAGCAGTGACTCCGACAGGACCACACTCTCTGGAAACACCATATATTTT.

The CDR3 sequence: CSGRMGGGNEKLFF. The CDR3 nucleotides read TGCAGCGGGAGGATGGGGGGTGGAAATGAAAAACTGTTTTTT. The V and J genes are TRBV29-1 and TRBJ1-4; possibly TRBD1 for D (5 bases). The CDR3 has 14 amino acids. Germline V gives CDR1 SQVTM, CDR2 ANQGSEA. Deletions cut 7 bases from V and 5 bases from J, with 17 bases between.

The rearrangement links TRBV6-1 to TRBJ2-7; 8 bases align to TRBD1. V dropped 6 bases and J dropped 4; count of bases not matched to a gene: 11. This CDR3 has 15 amino acids. Per the germline V gene, CDR1 is MNHNS and CDR2 is SASEGT. CDR3 region: CASRGTLDREYEQYF. The CDR3 DNA reads TGTGCCAGCAGGGGAACCTTGGACAGGGAATACGAGCAGTACTTC.

This chain connects TRBV7-8 to TRBJ1-4; 9 bases map to TRBD1. The CDR3 runs 15 residues. Germline V lookup: CDR1 SGHVS, CDR2 FQNEAQ. V lost 5 bases, J lost 6 bases, and 7 bases stayed unmatched. CDR3 in amino acids: CASSPTGGKYEKLFF. Here the CDR3 DNA reads TGTGCCAGCAGCCCGACAGGGGGGAAGTATGAAAAACTGTTTTTT.

The rearrangement uses TRBV7-8 and TRBJ1-4; the D is unclear. The CDR3 covers 12 residues. V dropped 5 bases and J dropped 8 bases, with 9 bases sitting between them. Per germline, CDR1 SGHVS and CDR2 FQNEAQ. The CDR3 here is CASSRVAEKLFF. The CDR3 region has the DNA TGTGCCAGCAGCCGGGTCGCGGAAAAACTGTTTTTT.

This chain links TRBV19 with TRBJ1-1; D remains unclear. CDR1 and CDR2 from the germline V gene are LNHDA and SQIVND (reference sequence). V was trimmed by 5 bases and J by 4 bases, leaving 14 bases between them. The CDR3 runs 14 residues. Here the CDR3 reads CASSVGQSGTEAFF. The DNA of the CDR3 is TGTGCCAGTAGTGTTGGTCAGTCGGGCACTGAAGCTTTCTTT.

The chain links TRBV9 to TRBJ1-3; 7 bases align to TRBD1. CDR3 size: 14 residues. Germline V gene data show CDR1 as SGDLS and CDR2 as YYNGEE. Trimming at V came to 2 bases and at J to 4 bases, leaving 3 bases not matched to a gene. The CDR3 region is CASSVQGDGNTIYF. The CDR3 DNA follows: TGTGCCAGCAGCGTGCAGGGGGACGGAAACACCATATATTTT.

The rearrangement joins TRBV15 to TRBJ2-1, with 9 bases matching TRBD2. The CDR3 is 16 residues long. Germline V CDR1 and CDR2: LNHNV, YYDKDF (reference sequence). Trimming removed 0 bases from V and 5 bases from J; junction bases left unmatched: 5. This CDR3 reads CATSRDSSGRHNEQFF. The CDR3 DNA is TGTGCCACCAGCAGAGATAGCAGCGGGAGGCACAATGAGCAGTTCTTC.

CDR3 sequence (DNA): TGTGCCAGCAGCTTGGATCCGGGGAGCACAGATACGCAGTATTTT. Encoded protein: CASSLDPGSTDTQYF. The chain uses TRBV5-5 and TRBJ2-3, with TRBD2 as a possible D gene (5 bases). V was clipped by 0 bases and J by 0 bases, with 8 bases between them. This CDR3 is 15 amino acids long. Germline assignment: CDR1 SGHKS and CDR2 YYEKEE (reference sequence).

This clone occurred once. The rearrangement uses TRBV19 and TRBJ2-6; 7 nucleotides match TRBD2. Germline CDR1 reads LNHDA; CDR2 reads SQIVND (reference sequence). V trimming: 6 bases; J trimming: 0 bases; junction bases outside the gene matches: 5. The CDR3 contains 16 residues. The CDR3 sequence is CASRIWGGSGANVLTF. CDR3 DNA: TGTGCCAGTAGAATCTGGGGGGGCTCTGGGGCCAACGTCCTGACTTTC.

V usage is TRBV7-6 and J usage is TRBJ2-7, with TRBD2 matching 10 bases. Per germline, CDR1 SGHVS and CDR2 FNYEAQ. V was clipped by 0 bases and J by 3 bases; unmatched bases: 5. This CDR3 region has 16 residues. CDR3 residues: CASSLAASGSGYEQYF. DNA of the CDR3: TGTGCCAGCAGCTTAGCGGCTAGCGGGAGTGGCTACGAGCAGTACTTC.

This clone was counted once. This sequence joins TRBV28 and TRBJ2-3; D is ambiguous. V dropped 4 bases and J dropped 8 bases, with 10 bases sitting between them. Germline CDR1 reads MDHEN; CDR2 reads SYDVKM. This CDR3 is 12 amino acids long. In nucleotides, the CDR3 is TGTGCCAGCAGTTCTGGAGAAGGTACGCAGTATTTT. Protein product: CASSSGEGTQYF.

This rearrangement joins TRBV5-4 to TRBJ2-4; D is perhaps TRBD2 (6 bases). Germline assignment: CDR1 SGHNT and CDR2 YYREEE (reference sequence). This CDR3 is built from 17 residues. Trimming took 0 bases from V and 3 from J, leaving 16 bases between them. The CDR3 region has the DNA TGTGCCAGCAGCTTGGTGGGGCTCCCGGGAGTCAAAAACATTCAGTACTTC. This translates into CASSLVGLPGVKNIQYF.

This chain joins TRBV28 and TRBJ1-2, with 9 bases aligning to TRBD1. The CDR3 loop spans 12 amino acids. The V gene end was trimmed by 8 bases and the J gene end by 8 bases; junction bases not matched to a gene: 6. From germline, CDR1 is MDHEN and CDR2 SYDVKM. In nucleotides, the CDR3 is TGTGCCAGCGCCGGGACAGGGAAAGGCTACACCTTC. Its protein product is CASAGTGKGYTF.

J is TRBJ1-5 and V is TRBV10-3, with D possibly matching TRBD1 (5 bases). This CDR3 contains 15 residues. With 0 bases removed from V and 2 bases from J, the gap between germline ends came to 8 bases. CDR1 ENHRY and CDR2 SYGVKD come from the germline V gene. The CDR3 nucleotides are TGTGCCATCAGTGAGTCGCTAGGGGGCAATCAGCCCCAGCATTTT. Residues: CAISESLGGNQPQHF.

Here the CDR3 reads CASSLSRGGGYGYTF. The DNA for the CDR3 is TGTGCCAGCAGTTTATCGCGCGGGGGTGGCTATGGCTACACCTTC. The chain carries TRBV27 and TRBJ1-2; weak D call: TRBD1 (5 bases). This CDR3 has 15 residues. V lost 0 bases and J lost 4, with 12 bases in between. Germline lookup yields CDR1 MNHEY and CDR2 SMNVEV (reference sequence).

This clone was seen a handful of times. The genes are TRBV5-6 and TRBJ2-1; possible D gene TRBD1, 5 bases. CDR1 is SGHDT and CDR2 is YYEEEE in the germline V gene. There are 12 residues in the CDR3. The germline V and J ends were trimmed by 4 bases and 10 bases, with 12 bases remaining between them. The CDR3 protein is CASSQTGYEQFF. The CDR3 DNA sequence: TGTGCCAGCAGCCAAACAGGTTACGAGCAGTTCTTC.

This chain joins TRBV27 and TRBJ2-1; a possible D gene is TRBD2 (6 bases). The CDR3 is made up of 14 amino acids. CDR1 and CDR2 (germline): MNHEY, SMNVEV (reference sequence). V lost 3 bases and J lost 6, with 12 bases in between. The CDR3 region has the DNA TGTGCCAGCAGTTTTGGAGGGATGGGCAATGAGCAGTTCTTC. Its translation is CASSFGGMGNEQFF.

The genes are TRBV27 and TRBJ1-4; no firm D call. Germline CDR1 reads MNHEY; CDR2 reads SMNVEV (reference sequence). Trimming shortened V by 8 bases and J by 5 bases, and 12 bases separated the two germline ends. The length of the CDR3 is 13 residues. CDR3 DNA: TGTGCCAGCCGCGATCGAGTAAATGAAAAACTGTTTTTT. Amino acid sequence: CASRDRVNEKLFF.

The J gene is TRBJ2-1, the V gene TRBV18; 10 bases map to TRBD1. This CDR3 comprises 16 residues. The V segment lost 3 bases and the J segment 3 bases; nucleotides outside the gene matches: 5. Germline V CDR1 and CDR2: KGHSH, LQKENI. This CDR3 reads CASSPPGQGFYNEQFF. CDR3 sequence (DNA): TGTGCCAGCTCACCCCCGGGACAGGGGTTCTACAATGAGCAGTTCTTC.

This chain links TRBV5-1 with TRBJ2-7; 12 nucleotides align to TRBD1. With V trimmed by 0 bases and J by 0 bases, 10 bases remained unmatched. Germline V gene sequence: CDR1 SGHRS, CDR2 YFSETQ. This CDR3 region has 19 residues. This CDR3 is CASSLGRRDRGPSSYEQYF. CDR3 DNA: TGCGCCAGCAGCTTGGGACGCCGGGACAGGGGGCCCTCCTCCTACGAGCAGTACTTC.